The TCR beta chain described here comes from a study of cytomegalovirus exposure and HLA in healthy donors. Study-wide results and limits: Later analysis identified a missense DCLRE1C variant that was linked to TCR beta V- and J-gene trimming. There were reportedly fewer N-insertions in an Asian-associated ancestry cluster than the roughly 680-donor mean, in a later analysis.

60 Vbeta and 13 Jbeta primers were used in PCR. Generated by immunoSEQ multiplex PCR, the TCRdb table keeps only in-frame clones and is missing some. The sample includes around 130,000 clones, 60% to 80% of them seen just once. This clone occurred a few times. What it binds is unknown. From germline, CDR1 is MNHGY and CDR2 SAAAGT. This CDR3 is built from 14 residues. The trim removed 4 bases at V and 7 bases at J, leaving 7 bases unmatched. This chain uses TRBV6-8 with TRBJ2-7, with 10 bases lining up with TRBD1. This sequence originates from a man aged 45-65 years in good health and CMV-seronegative. The sequenced sample consisted of PBMCs. CDR3 residues: CASSLDRGIREQYF. The CDR3 nucleotides are TGTGCCAGCAGTTTGGACAGGGGGATAAGGGAGCAGTACTTC.